Sequencing of this TCR beta chain was carried out in a study of spatial heterogeneity in lung cancer. Study information: Every unique TCR and UMI combination, on average, appeared more than ten times in raw reads.

TCRdb re-analysed the 5' RACE reads in MiXCR, keeping a single row per CDR3 protein. The profile shows some 11,000 distinct CDR3 sequences, approximately 3.5% of them singletons. The CDR3 length is 13 residues. Between the trimmed V and J ends, which lost 6 bases and 1 base, there was a span of 12 bases. Germline values: CDR1 SQVTM, CDR2 ANQGSEA. This clonotype is judged medium-sized. This beta chain is a stray read from a library made for alpha chains; its abundance is not meaningful. Time point of the sample: sample taken at primary tumor resection. Whole RNA obtained from tumor, nontumor lung or frozen PBMC underwent sequencing without sorting.

The sample was PBMCs, taken at surgery. The J gene is TRBJ1-1, the V gene TRBV29-1, with D maybe TRBD1 (5 bases). This TCR derives from a female donor with early-stage non-small cell lung cancer. The CDR3 coding sequence is TGCAGCGTAGGACACTGGGAGAACACTGAAGCTTTCTTT. Translated, it gives CSVGHWENTEAFF.